This entry describes one T cell receptor (beta chain). Antigen unknown. The table came from immunoSEQ multiplex PCR; TCRdb's copy has only in-frame clones and leaves some out. The sample carries some 1.1 million clones, approximately 77% recorded once. This sample stems from a study of shared clonotypes between healthy human individuals. General observations from the study: Larger estimated richness was generally seen in naive subsets than in memory subsets.

This receptor was taken from a man younger than 30 in good health. Some clones in this sample may be carry-over from other donors' samples. Sequenced input: memory CD4+ T cells from PBMCs. Regarding subset: CD45RA-negative fraction.

The CDR3 DNA follows: TGTGCCAGCAGCTTATTTGAGGCGGGAGGAGGAACAGATACGCAGTATTTT. Translated: CASSLFEAGGGTDTQYF. J is TRBJ2-3 and V is TRBV11-2, with TRBD2 matching 8 bases. Germline trimming cut 2 bases from V and 3 bases from J; bases unmatched to any gene: 10. The CDR3 extends over 17 amino acids. Germline V lookup: CDR1 SGHAT, CDR2 FQNNGV.